What follows is one T cell receptor beta chain and its context. Its antigen is not identified. CDR1 and CDR2 (germline): SGHRS, YFSETQ. Trimming pared 2 bases from V and 5 bases from J, leaving 10 bases between. This CDR3 spans 13 amino acids. Unique molecular identifiers were built into the TCRbeta library. From the PCR reads, TCRdb called clonotypes with MiXCR, one entry per CDR3 protein. Counted here are approximately 190,000 distinct CDR3 sequences, 7% to 9% occurring once; the ten biggest clones make up 35% to 40%. The data belong to a study of T-cell reconstitution after alpha-beta-depleted transplantation in children. Study-wide points: Expanded graft clones numbering several hundred reportedly gave rise to alpha-beta T cells about two months after transplant. When one year had passed after transplant, most T-cell counts and diversity came from newly produced T cells. In some patients, recipient T cells and intrathymic progenitors surviving conditioning explained high day-60 diversity.

The material sequenced was PBMCs, mostly from graft donor cells, taken 360 days after TCRalphabeta/CD19-depleted stem cell transplant. The chain couples TRBV5-1 to TRBJ2-5; D may be TRBD1 (5 bases). This TCR derives from a male patient between 2 and 10 years old who had a stem cell transplant for acute myeloid leukemia, so the T cells may come from the graft donor. In DNA form, the CDR3 reads TGCGCCAGCAGCTTAGCAGGGTCGGAGACCCAGTACTTC. Translated: CASSLAGSETQYF. Drawing the rest from reference TRBV5-1 and TRBJ2-5, the complete variable domain is KAGVTQTPRYLIKTRGQQVTLSCSPISGHRSVSWYQQTPGQGLQFLFEYFSETQRNKGNFPGRFSGRQFSNSRSEMNVSTLELGDSALYLCASSLAGSETQYFGPGTRLLVL.